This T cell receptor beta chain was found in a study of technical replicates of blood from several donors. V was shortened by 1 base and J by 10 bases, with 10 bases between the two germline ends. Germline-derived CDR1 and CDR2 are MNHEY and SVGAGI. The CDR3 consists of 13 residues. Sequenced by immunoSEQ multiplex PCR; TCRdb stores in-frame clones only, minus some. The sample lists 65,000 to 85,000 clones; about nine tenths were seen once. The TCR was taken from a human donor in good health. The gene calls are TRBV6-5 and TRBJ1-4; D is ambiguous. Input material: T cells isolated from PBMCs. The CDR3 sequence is CASSYYGEGKLFF. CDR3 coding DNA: TGTGCCAGCAGTTACTATGGGGAGGGAAAACTGTTTTTT.